This record covers a single T cell receptor (beta chain). These data are taken from a study of blood T cell repertoires in COVID-19. Overall study context: COVID-19 samples, acute and convalescent, were from the United States, Italy and Spain. T cells, B-cell-depleted T cells, or PBMCs provided the cDNA or gDNA that served as material.

Study processing details: Reference gene primer amplification yielded estimated nucleated cell counts. Clones were sequenced by immunoSEQ multiplex PCR, and TCRdb holds only the in-frame ones, with some missing. That table gives V, J and clone size, and the DNA gave D and trimming. The data contain about 280,000 clones, 70% to 90% of them seen just once; the ten biggest clones take up about 8.6%. Unmatched junction bases numbered 8, after V lost 6 bases and J lost 0 bases. Per germline, CDR1 SNHLY and CDR2 FYNNEI. The CDR3 length is 15 residues. The chain links TRBV2 to TRBJ2-7, with TRBD1 matching over 7 bases. This clonotype was obtained from a man between 18 and 35 years old with active or convalescent COVID-19. The sequenced material came from peripheral blood. The CDR3 sequence is CASRTDRALSYEQYF. DNA for the CDR3: TGTGCCAGCAGGACTGACAGGGCTCTCTCCTACGAGCAGTACTTC. Together with reference TRBV2 and TRBJ2-7, the CDR3 gives the full variable domain: EPEVTQTPSHQVTQMGQEVILRCVPISNHLYFYWYRQILGQKVEFLVSFYNNEISEKSEIFDDQFSVERPDGSNFTLKIRSTKLEDSAMYFCASRTDRALSYEQYFGPGTRLTVT.